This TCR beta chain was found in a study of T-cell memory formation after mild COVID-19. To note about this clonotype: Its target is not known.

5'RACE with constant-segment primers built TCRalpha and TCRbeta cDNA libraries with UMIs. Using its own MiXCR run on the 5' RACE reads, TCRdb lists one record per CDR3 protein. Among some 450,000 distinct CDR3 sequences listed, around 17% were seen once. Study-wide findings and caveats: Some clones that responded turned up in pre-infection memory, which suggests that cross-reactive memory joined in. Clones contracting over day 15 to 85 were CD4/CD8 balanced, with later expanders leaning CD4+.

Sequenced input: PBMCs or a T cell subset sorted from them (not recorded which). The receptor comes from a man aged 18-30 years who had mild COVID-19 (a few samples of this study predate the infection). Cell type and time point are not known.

The CDR3 is CASSFVAVNYGYTF. The CDR3 DNA reads TGTGCCAGCAGCTTCGTCGCAGTAAACTATGGCTACACCTTC. This sequence joins TRBV11-1 and TRBJ1-2; D call uncertain. The germline CDR1 and CDR2 sequences are SGHAT and FQDESV (reference sequence). Trimming took 3 bases from V and 2 from J, leaving 10 bases between them. The CDR3 has 14 amino acids.